Presented here are 11 T cell receptor beta chains from one specimen sequenced in a study of blood T cell repertoires in COVID-19. Repertoires were generated with immunoSEQ multiplex PCR, while TCRdb's copy carries only in-frame clones and drops some. The data hold 95,000 to 150,000 clones, with over 55% observed a single time. The sample consisted of peripheral blood. All receptors come from a woman in her 70s with acute or convalescent COVID-19.

This chain connects TRBV5-1 to TRBJ1-2; 7 bases are a match to TRBD1. The V gene's germline CDR1 is SGHRS and CDR2 YFSETQ. The CDR3 consists of 15 residues. Germline trimming cut 0 bases from V and 2 bases from J; bases unmatched to any gene: 4. CDR3: CASSLEGGANYGYTF. Here the CDR3 DNA reads TGCGCCAGCAGCTTGGAAGGGGGCGCAAACTATGGCTACACCTTC.

The chain couples TRBV11-2 to TRBJ2-1; the D gene is possibly TRBD2 (6 bases). CDR1 and CDR2 from the germline V gene are SGHAT and FQNNGV. Trimming took 4 bases from V and 0 from J, leaving 13 bases between them. CDR3 size: 16 residues. The CDR3 loop reads CASSYVGLNSYNEQFF. For the CDR3, the DNA is TGTGCCAGCAGCTACGTAGGACTAAACTCCTACAATGAGCAGTTCTTC. The entire variable domain, with the rest obtained from reference TRBV11-2 and TRBJ2-1, is as follows: EAGVAQSPRYKIIEKRQSVAFWCNPISGHATLYWYQQILGQGPKLLIQFQNNGVVDDSQLPKDRFSAERLKGVDSTLKIQPAKLEDSAVYLCASSYVGLNSYNEQFFGPGTRLTVL.

This clone occurred once. The chain combines TRBV5-6 with TRBJ1-2; a possible D gene is TRBD1 (6 bases). CDR1 and CDR2 from the germline V gene are SGHDT and YYEEEE. The CDR3 is 13 amino acids. V lost 4 bases to trimming and J lost 2 bases, with 9 bases between them. The DNA for the CDR3 is TGTGCCAGCAGCGTGGGACAAAACTATGGCTACACCTTC. This codes for CASSVGQNYGYTF.

This clone was found many times. This chain links TRBV2 with TRBJ2-1; 8 positions agree with TRBD1. The germline gives CDR1 SNHLY, CDR2 FYNNEI. V lost 5 bases and J lost 2; bases outside the gene matches: 5. The CDR3 extends over 15 amino acids. In DNA, the CDR3 is TGTGCCAGCAGTAGCCGGGACAGGACCTACAATGAGCAGTTCTTC. Amino acid sequence: CASSSRDRTYNEQFF. Together with reference TRBV2 and TRBJ2-1, the CDR3 gives the full variable domain: EPEVTQTPSHQVTQMGQEVILRCVPISNHLYFYWYRQILGQKVEFLVSFYNNEISEKSEIFDDQFSVERPDGSNFTLKIRSTKLEDSAMYFCASSSRDRTYNEQFFGPGTRLTVL.

V usage is TRBV9 and J usage is TRBJ2-5, with a weak D call TRBD1 (5 bases). CDR1 SGDLS and CDR2 YYNGEE come from the germline V gene. V lost 3 bases to trimming and J lost 4 bases, with 16 bases between them. This CDR3 is built from 15 residues. CDR3 region: CASSGVEGVGETQYF. The CDR3 coding sequence is TGTGCCAGCAGCGGAGTTGAAGGGGTAGGAGAGACCCAGTACTTC.

This clone was seen ten or more times. The CDR3 is CASSYSIAGDRELFF. For the CDR3, the DNA is TGTGCCAGCAGTTACTCGATAGCGGGAGACCGGGAGCTGTTTTTT. The chain couples TRBV6-5 to TRBJ2-2, with 9 bases fitting TRBD2. Germline CDR1 and CDR2: MNHEY and SVGAGI. Trimming took 0 bases from V and 9 from J; bases not matched to a gene: 5. The CDR3 contains 15 residues.

V is TRBV24-1 and J is TRBJ2-6; TRBD2 is a possible D gene (5 bases). The CDR3 totals 16 residues. Germline V gene data show CDR1 as KGHDR and CDR2 as SFDVKD. The V and J ends lost 5 bases and 3 bases respectively, with 13 bases between them. The DNA for the CDR3 is TGTGCCACCAGTGGTCGGGAAAAAAGTGGGGCCAACGTCCTGACTTTC. Protein product: CATSGREKSGANVLTF.

This clone came up many times. V and J are TRBV7-3 and TRBJ2-4, with TRBD1 identical over 9 bases. The length of the CDR3 is 13 residues. The germline gives CDR1 SGHTA, CDR2 FQGTGA. V gave up 6 bases and J gave up 6 bases; unmatched junction bases: 3. The CDR3 sequence is CASSLGQGNIQYF. CDR3 in DNA: TGTGCCAGCAGTTTGGGACAGGGAAACATTCAGTACTTC.

The chain has TRBV13 and TRBJ2-3; 7 bases fit TRBD2. Germline V gene sequence: CDR1 PRHDT, CDR2 FYEKMQ (reference sequence). The CDR3 is made up of 13 amino acids. V shed 4 bases and J 9 bases; nucleotides not matched to a gene: 7. The CDR3 DNA reads as TGTGCCAGCAGCTCCTTGACTAGCCTAACGCAGTATTTT. It specifies CASSSLTSLTQYF.

This chain connects TRBV30 to TRBJ2-3; D remains unclear. The CDR3 totals 13 residues. The germline V gene encodes CDR1 GTSNPN and CDR2 SVGIG (reference sequence). Trimming removed 2 bases from V and 0 bases from J, with 6 bases in between. As DNA, the CDR3 is TGTGCCTGGAGTCAACAGAGCACAGATACGCAGTATTTT. This gives the protein CAWSQQSTDTQYF.

This rearrangement joins TRBV6-2 or TRBV6-3 to TRBJ1-5, with D maybe TRBD1 (5 bases). CDR1 is MNHEY and CDR2 is SVGEGT in the germline V gene. The CDR3 spans 14 residues. The V end lost 2 bases, the J end lost 4 bases, and 9 bases lay between the germline ends. The CDR3: CASSYDSFNQPQHF. As DNA, the CDR3 is TGTGCCAGCAGTTACGACAGTTTTAATCAGCCCCAGCATTTT.